This entry is about one T cell receptor (beta chain). Its target is unknown. This record belongs to a study of OX40 agonist ivuxolimab in advanced cancers. At the level of the study: One hepatocellular carcinoma and a couple of cutaneous melanoma patients partially responded. Findings of the study overall: Clonal expansion by week 6 occurred in CD4+ and CD8+ blood T cells (at 0.1 to 3.0 mg/kg).

TCRdb keeps only in-frame clones here, not all; method: immunoSEQ multiplex PCR. The sample lists over 150,000 clones, approximately 94% occurring once. Germline assignment: CDR1 MGHRA and CDR2 YSYEKL. The V gene lost 0 bases and the J gene lost 5 bases, with 16 bases spanning the gap. CDR3 length equals 16 residues. J is TRBJ1-1 and V is TRBV4-1; D is perhaps TRBD1 (5 bases). The TCR comes from an adult with an advanced solid tumor such as melanoma, head and neck, liver or kidney cancer. The sample consisted of CD4+ or CD8+ T cells sorted from blood, taken in a trial of the OX40 agonist ivuxolimab. The CDR3 spells CASSQESVVRGTEAFF. The DNA of the CDR3 is TGCGCCAGCAGCCAAGAATCGGTGGTTCGGGGGACTGAAGCTTTCTTT.